Presented here are 3 T cell receptor beta chains from one specimen sequenced in a study of regulatory T cells in long-lasting Graves disease. TCR beta libraries were built with iRepertoire HTBI primers and Arm-PCR of CDR3 regions. Each CDR3 protein gets one entry after TCRdb re-called the multiplex PCR reads with MiXCR. This table holds 300,000 to 400,000 distinct CDR3 sequences, roughly 17% found once. Time point reported: newly diagnosed GD, antithyroid drugs for less than 3 months. There was RNA extracted from PBMCs, and the TCR library was made from it. These data were likewise used in another study, on T cells in Graves' hyperthyroidism and ophthalmopathy.

This sample comprised peripheral blood mononuclear cells (PBMCs), obtained at new diagnosis, from a patient treated with antithyroid drugs. These receptor sequences come from a middle-aged man with Graves disease.

The J gene is TRBJ1-3, the V gene TRBV4-1; 7 positions agree with TRBD1. CDR3 length: 18 residues. The V gene end was trimmed by 3 bases and the J gene end by 0 bases; junction bases not matched to a gene: 11. The germline gives CDR1 MGHRA, CDR2 YSYEKL. The DNA for the CDR3 is TGCGCCAGCAGCCAGGGACGAGGGACAGCGAGCTCTGGAAACACCATATATTTT. This gives the protein CASSQGRGTASSGNTIYF.

This clonotype was found a few times. This chain connects TRBV27 to TRBJ2-1; a weak D match, TRBD2 (5 bases). Germline-derived CDR1 and CDR2 are MNHEY and SMNVEV (reference sequence). CDR3 length: 15 amino acids. Trimming stripped 5 bases from V and 7 bases from J, with 18 bases between. This chain's CDR3 is CASSPRAPGRNEQFF. CDR3 bases: TGTGCCAGCAGTCCCCGGGCCCCGGGAAGAAATGAGCAGTTCTTC.

This clonotype was counted at least ten times. The rearrangement uses TRBV20-1 and TRBJ2-1; 7 bases fit TRBD2. There are 14 residues in the CDR3. With 1 base clipped from V and 2 bases from J, the junction kept 2 bases outside the gene matches. CDR1 is DFQATT and CDR2 is SNEGSKA in the germline V gene (reference sequence). The CDR3 nucleotides read TGCAGTGCTAGAGCTGGGAGGGCCTACAATGAGCAGTTCTTC. Amino acid sequence: CSARAGRAYNEQFF.